These 24 T cell receptor beta chains were all obtained from the same sample, sequenced in a study of OX40 agonist ivuxolimab in advanced cancers. Clones were read by immunoSEQ multiplex PCR, and TCRdb kept only the in-frame ones, dropping some. The table shows tens of thousands of clones, with about nine tenths occurring only once. The source material was CD4+ or CD8+ T cells sorted from blood, sampled in a trial of the OX40 agonist ivuxolimab. These receptors all stem from an adult with an advanced solid tumor such as melanoma, head and neck, liver or kidney cancer.

The chain employs TRBV19 and TRBJ2-3, with 7 bases identical to TRBD2. The CDR3 is 16 residues long. J was trimmed by 4 bases and V by 5 bases; bases with no gene match: 12. From germline, CDR1 is LNHDA and CDR2 SQIVND (reference sequence). The chain's CDR3 is CASSDIAGRGSDTQYF. The CDR3 region has the DNA TGTGCCAGTAGTGATATAGCGGGTAGAGGTTCAGATACGCAGTATTTT.

This rearrangement joins TRBV12-5 to TRBJ1-1; D is ambiguous. Germline V gene sequence: CDR1 LGHNT, CDR2 FRNRAP. The CDR3 totals 11 residues. Trimming removed 3 bases from V and 2 bases from J, with 1 base in between. CDR3 nucleotides: TGTGCTAGTGGTTTTAACACTGAAGCTTTCTTT. It specifies CASGFNTEAFF.

The J gene is TRBJ1-1, the V gene TRBV27; D not certain. The CDR3 is made up of 14 amino acids. With 1 base removed from V and 1 base from J, the gap between germline ends came to 7 bases. Germline V gives CDR1 MNHEY, CDR2 SMNVEV (reference sequence). CDR3 sequence: CASSLYHRNTEAFF. In nucleotides, the CDR3 is TGTGCCAGCAGTTTATATCACAGGAACACTGAAGCTTTCTTT.

This sequence joins TRBV30 and TRBJ2-7; 7 nucleotides agree with TRBD2. This CDR3 has 15 amino acids. V trimming: 4 bases; J trimming: 2 bases; junction bases outside the gene matches: 11. CDR1 GTSNPN and CDR2 SVGIG come from the germline V gene (reference sequence). The CDR3 DNA sequence: TGTGCCTGGATTCCCCAGGCGGGAGTCACCTACGAGCAGTACTTC. Amino acid sequence: CAWIPQAGVTYEQYF.

J is TRBJ2-1 and V is TRBV28; D perhaps matches TRBD2 (6 bases). CDR1 is MDHEN, CDR2 SYDVKM, per germline. V was shortened by 2 bases and J by 4 bases, with 12 bases between the two germline ends. The CDR3 spans 15 residues. The CDR3 spells CASSLLASVYNEQFF. CDR3 DNA: TGTGCCAGCAGTTTACTGGCTAGCGTATACAATGAGCAGTTCTTC.

The chain links TRBV6-1 to TRBJ1-5, with D perhaps matching TRBD1 (5 bases). Trimming left V 7 bases short and J 2 bases short, with 15 bases between. The CDR3 runs to 15 residues. The germline gives CDR1 MNHNS, CDR2 SASEGT. The chain's CDR3 is CASNEWGEGNQPQHF. Written as DNA, the CDR3 is TGTGCCAGCAACGAATGGGGGGAAGGCAATCAGCCCCAGCATTTT.

This clone was seen only once. The rearrangement uses TRBV28 and TRBJ2-2, with D possibly TRBD1 on 6 matching bases. CDR3 length equals 14 residues. Per the germline V gene, CDR1 is MDHEN and CDR2 is SYDVKM. V gave up 7 bases and J gave up 4 bases, with 13 bases separating them. The CDR3 region has the DNA TGTGCCAGCAACCAGGGGCTGGGCACCGGGGAGCTGTTTTTT. It is translated as CASNQGLGTGELFF.

The rearrangement uses TRBV27 and TRBJ1-5, with unresolved D. V was shortened by 4 bases and J by 5 bases, with 6 bases between the two germline ends. The CDR3 contains 12 residues. The germline V gene encodes CDR1 MNHEY and CDR2 SMNVEV (reference sequence). CDR3 amino acids: CASSSGYQPQHF. In DNA, the CDR3 is TGTGCCAGCAGTTCGGGTTATCAGCCCCAGCATTTT.

This chain uses TRBV4-3 with TRBJ1-4; 7 positions match TRBD1. CDR3 size: 15 residues. V was pared by 0 bases and J by 5 bases, with 3 bases of the junction left unmatched. Germline V gene data show CDR1 as LGHNA and CDR2 as YSLEER. The CDR3 loop is CASSQEPQGNEKLFF. As DNA, the CDR3 is TGCGCCAGCAGCCAAGAACCACAGGGGAATGAAAAACTGTTTTTT.

The chain uses TRBV5-5 and TRBJ2-7, with TRBD1 matching 9 bases. Germline CDR1 and CDR2: SGHKS and YYEKEE (reference sequence). The trim removed 3 bases at V and 6 bases at J, leaving 7 bases unmatched. The CDR3 consists of 14 residues. CDR3 nucleotide sequence: TGTGCCAGCAGCTGGGACAGGGAGCTGGGCGAGCAGTACTTC. Translation: CASSWDRELGEQYF.

J is TRBJ1-3 and V is TRBV7-2; 7 bases agree with TRBD1. Trimming cost V 5 bases and J 0 bases; bases outside gene matches: 7. CDR3 size: 16 residues. Germline V gives CDR1 SGHTA, CDR2 FQGNSA. Here the CDR3 reads CASSPRTGHSGNTIYF. In DNA form, the CDR3 reads TGTGCCAGCAGCCCACGGACAGGACACTCTGGAAACACCATATATTTT.

This chain uses TRBV25-1 with TRBJ2-1; no clear D gene. CDR3 length: 14 residues. Germline values: CDR1 MGHDK, CDR2 SYGVNS. Trimming removed 3 bases at V and 0 bases at J, with 6 bases between. The DNA for the CDR3 is TGTGCCAGCAGTGATGGCAGCTCCTACAATGAGCAGTTCTTC. Its protein product is CASSDGSSYNEQFF.

The chain uses TRBV19 and TRBJ1-4; D remains unclear. Trimming shortened V by 0 bases and J by 3 bases, and 2 bases separated the two germline ends. Per the germline V gene, CDR1 is LNHDA and CDR2 is SQIVND (reference sequence). There are 13 residues in the CDR3. The CDR3 reads CASSIEPNEKLFF. CDR3 coding DNA: TGTGCCAGTAGTATAGAACCTAATGAAAAACTGTTTTTT.

This chain joins TRBV4-3 and TRBJ1-1; perhaps TRBD1 as D (6 bases). The V gene's germline CDR1 is LGHNA and CDR2 YSLEER. The CDR3 length is 15 residues. Trimming removed 0 bases at V and 3 bases at J, with 11 bases between. CDR3 residues: CASSQERRGDTEAFF. In nucleotides, the CDR3 is TGCGCCAGCAGCCAAGAACGGAGGGGGGACACTGAAGCTTTCTTT.

This chain connects TRBV11-3 to TRBJ2-1; 7 nucleotides match TRBD1. Unmatched junction bases numbered 3, after V lost 4 bases and J lost 0 bases. Germline V gene lookup returns CDR1 SGHNT and CDR2 YENEEA. The CDR3 totals 15 residues. This CDR3 is CASSSRDSSYNEQFF. CDR3 DNA sequence: TGTGCCAGCAGCTCACGGGACAGCTCCTACAATGAGCAGTTCTTC. Complete variable domain (other parts from reference TRBV11-3 and TRBJ2-1): EAGVVQSPRYKIIEKKQPVAFWCNPISGHNTLYWYLQNLGQGPELLIRYENEEAVDDSQLPKDRFSAERLKGVDSTLKIQPAELGDSAVYLCASSSRDSSYNEQFFGPGTRLTVL.

The chain is built from TRBV4-3 and TRBJ1-5, with D hard to call. CDR1 is LGHNA and CDR2 is YSLEER in the germline V gene. V dropped 0 bases and J dropped 2 bases, with 8 bases sitting between them. The CDR3 extends over 15 amino acids. CDR3 sequence reads: CASSQDRLGNQPQHF. The CDR3 bases are TGCGCCAGCAGCCAAGATAGGTTGGGCAATCAGCCCCAGCATTTT.

As regards this clone: Other DNA variants within this sample encode the same CDR3. The chain employs TRBV11-2 and TRBJ2-1, with D possibly matching TRBD1 (5 bases). The CDR3 totals 16 residues. Trimming cost V 1 base and J 5 bases, with 15 bases left between them. The germline V gene has CDR1 SGHAT and CDR2 FQNNGV. This CDR3 reads CASSLVQGAQNNEQFF. The CDR3 coding sequence is TGTGCCAGCAGCTTAGTACAAGGGGCCCAAAACAATGAGCAGTTCTTC.

The rearrangement joins TRBV27 to TRBJ2-1, with TRBD2 matching 12 bases. Trimming cost V 2 bases and J 10 bases; bases outside gene matches: 6. This CDR3 has 15 amino acids. The germline gives CDR1 MNHEY, CDR2 SMNVEV (reference sequence). This CDR3 is CASSLNSLAGGEQFF. CDR3 coding DNA: TGTGCCAGCAGTTTAAACTCCCTAGCGGGAGGGGAGCAGTTCTTC.

The chain has TRBV20-1 and TRBJ2-7; D may correspond to TRBD1 or TRBD2 (6 bases each). Per germline, CDR1 DFQATT and CDR2 SNEGSKA (reference sequence). The CDR3 has 11 amino acids. Trimming pared 6 bases from V and 4 bases from J, leaving 10 bases between. CDR3 amino acids: CSAGGEYEQYF. As DNA, the CDR3 is TGCAGTGCCGGGGGCGAGTACGAGCAGTACTTC.

The V gene is TRBV27, the J gene TRBJ1-1; D possibly corresponds to TRBD1 (6 bases). The germline V gene encodes CDR1 MNHEY and CDR2 SMNVEV (reference sequence). Trimming took 3 bases from V and 5 from J, leaving 13 bases between them. The CDR3 totals 14 residues. CDR3 sequence (DNA): TGTGCCAGCAGTTTTATAGGGGGTAAGACTGAAGCTTTCTTT. Translated: CASSFIGGKTEAFF.

The chain employs TRBV19 and TRBJ1-2; no clear D gene. The CDR3 covers 13 residues. V lost 6 bases and J 4 bases, leaving 12 bases between the germline ends. Per the germline V gene, CDR1 is LNHDA and CDR2 is SQIVND (reference sequence). The chain's CDR3 is CASRWSRLYGYTF. For the CDR3, the DNA is TGTGCCAGTAGATGGAGCAGGCTCTATGGCTACACCTTC.

This clone appeared once. This CDR3 is CASSLSWRGANVLTF. CDR3 bases: TGTGCCAGCAGTTTATCCTGGCGTGGGGCCAACGTCCTGACTTTC. The chain joins TRBV27 to TRBJ2-6; unclear D gene. The CDR3 has 15 residues. Trimming shortened V by 0 bases and J by 3 bases, and 6 bases separated the two germline ends. The germline CDR1 and CDR2 sequences are MNHEY and SMNVEV (reference sequence).

The V and J genes are TRBV11-3 and TRBJ2-1, with 8 bases identical to TRBD2. Trimming took 2 bases from V and 9 from J; bases not matched to a gene: 12. CDR1 and CDR2 from the germline V gene are SGHNT and YENEEA. CDR3 size: 16 residues. The CDR3 reads CASSLRHGGAFGEQFF. The CDR3 bases are TGTGCCAGCAGCTTAAGGCACGGGGGGGCCTTCGGTGAGCAGTTCTTC.

This clone has a handful of counts. J is TRBJ1-2 and V is TRBV6-5; unclear D gene. V was pared by 6 bases and J by 3 bases, with 8 bases between. Germline V gene sequence: CDR1 MNHEY, CDR2 SVGAGI. This CDR3 has 12 amino acids. CDR3 residues: CASRHIDYGYTF. CDR3 coding DNA: TGTGCCAGCAGGCACATTGACTATGGCTACACCTTC.